The 9 T cell receptor beta chains given below trace back to one sample, sequenced in a study of cytomegalovirus exposure and HLA in healthy donors. The PCR ran on 60 Vbeta and 13 Jbeta primers. The assay was immunoSEQ multiplex PCR, and TCRdb's table has in-frame clones only and misses some. The repertoire holds a few hundred thousand clones, with about 90% as singletons. Sequences were obtained from PBMCs. Source of these receptors: a girl aged 2-10 years in good health and CMV-seronegative.

V is TRBV29-1 and J is TRBJ1-1; 8 nucleotides line up with TRBD1. The CDR3 has 12 amino acids. CDR1 is SQVTM and CDR2 is ANQGSEA in the germline V gene. V lost 7 bases, J lost 0 bases, and 1 base stayed unmatched. CDR3: CSGGQVNTEAFF. The CDR3 DNA reads as TGCAGCGGGGGACAGGTGAACACTGAAGCTTTCTTT.

The chain recombines TRBV6-5 with TRBJ2-5; 8 bases align to TRBD2. V shed 10 bases and J 4 bases; nucleotides not matched to a gene: 11. The CDR3 is 14 residues long. From germline, CDR1 is MNHEY and CDR2 SVGAGI. The CDR3, as DNA: TGTGCCACCCGGGGGACTAGTCAGTTAGAGACCCAGTACTTC. Translation: CATRGTSQLETQYF.

The V call is TRBV7-2, the J call TRBJ2-1; 7 positions match TRBD2. Germline V gives CDR1 SGHTA, CDR2 FQGNSA. Trimming at V came to 4 bases and at J to 9 bases, leaving 9 bases not matched to a gene. The CDR3 consists of 14 residues. This chain's CDR3 is CASSSGLPAIEQFF. CDR3 DNA sequence: TGTGCCAGCAGCTCGGGACTACCCGCAATTGAGCAGTTCTTC. Together with reference TRBV7-2 and TRBJ2-1, the CDR3 gives the full variable domain: GAGVSQSPSNKVTEKGKDVELRCDPISGHTALYWYRQSLGQGLEFLIYFQGNSAPDKSGLPSDRFSAERTGGSVSTLTIQRTQQEDSAVYLCASSSGLPAIEQFFGPGTRLTVL.

This clone was observed once. The J gene is TRBJ2-1, the V gene TRBV7-9; maybe TRBD2 (6 bases). V lost 0 bases to trimming and J lost 7 bases, with 7 bases between them. The CDR3 contains 13 residues. Germline V gene lookup returns CDR1 SEHNR and CDR2 FQNEAQ (reference sequence). The CDR3 DNA reads TGTGCCAGCAGCTTAGCGGAGGGAAATGAGCAGTTCTTC. Amino acids: CASSLAEGNEQFF. Full variable domain (remainder filled in from reference TRBV7-9 and TRBJ2-1): DTGVSQNPRHKITKRGQNVTFRCDPISEHNRLYWYRQTLGQGPEFLTYFQNEAQLEKSRLLSDRFSAERPKGSFSTLEIQRTEQGDSAMYLCASSLAEGNEQFFGPGTRLTVL.

The gene calls are TRBV18 and TRBJ1-4, with a tentative D call TRBD1 (6 bases). CDR1 and CDR2 (germline): KGHSH, LQKENI. Trimming took 3 bases from V and 10 from J, leaving 12 bases between them. CDR3 size: 13 residues. The CDR3 sequence: CASSPREGGKLFF. In DNA, the CDR3 is TGTGCCAGCTCACCTCGAGAAGGGGGAAAACTGTTTTTT.

V and J are TRBV7-9 and TRBJ2-7, with D tentatively TRBD1 (5 bases). The germline V and J ends were trimmed by 0 bases and 3 bases, with 9 bases remaining between them. Germline V gene data show CDR1 as SEHNR and CDR2 as FQNEAQ (reference sequence). This CDR3 spans 14 amino acids. The DNA for the CDR3 is TGTGCCAGCAGCTTAGCGCGGCAGGGCTACGAGCAGTACTTC. This encodes CASSLARQGYEQYF.

V and J are TRBV11-2 and TRBJ1-6; no definite D call. The CDR3 consists of 13 residues. V gave up 5 bases and J gave up 15 bases, with 17 bases separating them. CDR1 is SGHAT, CDR2 FQNNGV, per germline. The CDR3 DNA is TGTGCCAGCAGCCCGCGGACCGCGGGAGGCCTCCACTTT. Residues: CASSPRTAGGLHF.

This chain uses TRBV2 with TRBJ1-5; the D is unclear. CDR1 SNHLY and CDR2 FYNNEI come from the germline V gene. The V gene lost 5 bases and the J gene lost 3 bases, with 11 bases spanning the gap. The CDR3 has 14 amino acids. The CDR3 sequence is CASSLYINNQPQHF. Written as DNA, the CDR3 is TGTGCCAGCAGTCTGTACATCAACAATCAGCCCCAGCATTTT.

A single count supports this clone. The genes are TRBV27 and TRBJ2-7, with D tentatively TRBD2 (5 bases). The CDR3 is made up of 15 amino acids. V was pared by 4 bases and J by 3 bases, with 16 bases between. Germline loops: CDR1 MNHEY, CDR2 SMNVEV (reference sequence). DNA for the CDR3: TGTGCCAGCAGTTATTCGGAGGCAACCCTCTACGAGCAGTACTTC. Protein sequence: CASSYSEATLYEQYF.